What follows are 7 T cell receptor beta chains derived from one specimen sequenced in a study of blood T cell repertoires in COVID-19. TCRdb keeps only in-frame clones here, not all; method: immunoSEQ multiplex PCR. The data show some 67,000 clones, approximately 90% seen once. Source material: peripheral blood. These receptors were taken from a young woman with acute or convalescent COVID-19.

The chain uses TRBV19 and TRBJ2-3; a weak D match, TRBD2 (6 bases). This CDR3 comprises 14 residues. V was clipped by 1 base and J by 5 bases, with 10 bases between them. From germline, CDR1 is LNHDA and CDR2 SQIVND (reference sequence). In DNA form, the CDR3 reads TGTGCCAGTAGTATAGTAGGGACTGGAGATACGCAGTATTTT. Protein product: CASSIVGTGDTQYF.

The chain uses TRBV7-9 and TRBJ1-3; the D is unclear. This CDR3 comprises 15 residues. Germline V lookup: CDR1 SEHNR, CDR2 FQNEAQ (reference sequence). Trimming left V 2 bases short and J 2 bases short, with 10 bases between. The CDR3 DNA sequence: TGTGCCAGCAGCTTACTGTCCAGTCCTGGAAACACCATATATTTT. Translation: CASSLLSSPGNTIYF.

The rearrangement links TRBV2 to TRBJ2-7; D possibly corresponds to TRBD2 (5 bases). The CDR3 loop spans 13 amino acids. CDR1 SNHLY and CDR2 FYNNEI come from the germline V gene. V gave up 0 bases and J gave up 11 bases, with 14 bases separating them. CDR3 sequence (DNA): TGTGCCAGCAGTGAAGCGCTACGGGAAGACAAGTACTTC. It translates to CASSEALREDKYF.

The genes are TRBV28 and TRBJ1-5; no definite D call. CDR3 length equals 15 residues. Trimming removed 5 bases from V and 5 bases from J, with 16 bases in between. Germline V CDR1 and CDR2: MDHEN, SYDVKM. This CDR3 reads CASSLQRVVHQPQHF. CDR3 bases: TGTGCCAGCAGTCTTCAGAGGGTCGTCCATCAGCCCCAGCATTTT.

V is TRBV9 and J is TRBJ2-3; the D gene is possibly TRBD2 (6 bases). Germline assignment: CDR1 SGDLS and CDR2 YYNGEE. The CDR3 runs 17 residues. Between the trimmed V and J ends, which lost 0 bases and 3 bases, there was a span of 17 bases. The CDR3 loop is CASSVEPGGMVTDTQYF. The CDR3 DNA is TGTGCCAGCAGCGTAGAGCCTGGCGGGATGGTAACAGATACGCAGTATTTT.

This clone has only one observation. This chain connects TRBV5-4 to TRBJ2-2; the match to TRBD2 covers 7 bases. The V gene end was trimmed by 4 bases and the J gene end by 0 bases; junction bases not matched to a gene: 9. Germline V gene lookup returns CDR1 SGHNT and CDR2 YYREEE (reference sequence). The CDR3 runs to 17 residues. The CDR3 coding sequence is TGTGCCAGCAGCCCGTCGACTAGCCGAGCGAACACCGGGGAGCTGTTTTTT. It codes for CASSPSTSRANTGELFF.

The CDR3 here is CASRKGQGNQPQHF. CDR3 sequence (DNA): TGTGCCAGCAGGAAGGGACAGGGCAATCAGCCCCAGCATTTT. The chain employs TRBV2 and TRBJ1-5; 8 bases match TRBD1. With V trimmed by 6 bases and J by 2 bases, 3 bases remained unmatched. The V gene's germline CDR1 is SNHLY and CDR2 FYNNEI. The CDR3 covers 14 residues.